This T cell receptor (beta chain) is drawn from a study of naive CD8 T cells in extremely preterm neonates. Notes on the study in general: CDR3 nucleotide sharing was 2.7% in preterm, 0.3% to 0.45% term, around 0.027% children, around 0.01% adults.

CDR3 length: 13 residues. J gave up 3 bases and V 5 bases, and 3 bases lay outside the gene matches. CDR1 SGHNT and CDR2 YYREEE come from the germline V gene (reference sequence). Some clones are missing from TCRdb's copy, which holds only in-frame ones; the method was immunoSEQ multiplex PCR. The table has over 6,500 clones, 95% to 98% seen once; the top ten hold more than 0.3%. Worth noting for this clone: Antigen specificity is unknown.

Peripheral blood came from healthy roughly 16-56 month-old surgical children and healthy nonsmoking adults. Sorting kept Annexin V-negative CD3+CD8+CD45RA+CCR7+ naive T cells. The J gene is TRBJ1-1, the V gene TRBV5-4, with TRBD1 identical over 8 bases. This clonotype originated in a human donor in good health. What was sequenced was naive CD8+ T cells from blood. The CDR3 spells CASRTTGDTEAFF. The CDR3 DNA sequence: TGTGCCAGCAGGACGACAGGGGACACTGAAGCTTTCTTT.